The clone carrying this T cell receptor beta chain has ten or more counts. V gave up 1 base and J gave up 3 bases, with 7 bases separating them. This CDR3 is 14 amino acids long. TCRdb reprocessed the 5' RACE reads via MiXCR and lists one record per CDR3 protein. The data show roughly 51,000 distinct CDR3 sequences, with approximately 7.5% seen just once and roughly 5% held by the top ten. The data were obtained in a study of early T cells in non-severe SARS-CoV-2 infection. The specimen was whole blood. The source is an adult who was a healthcare worker with PCR-confirmed SARS-CoV-2 infection or an uninfected control (not recorded which). The chain carries TRBV12-3 or TRBV12-4 and TRBJ1-5; a possible D gene is TRBD1 (5 bases). In DNA form, the CDR3 reads TGTGCCAGCAGTTTAGAAGGGGACAATCAGCCCCAGCATTTT. Translation: CASSLEGDNQPQHF.